A selection of T cell receptor beta chains follows, all from one sample in a study of blood T cell repertoires in COVID-19. The assay was immunoSEQ multiplex PCR, and TCRdb's table has in-frame clones only and misses some. The table shows approximately 310,000 clones, with around 86% occurring only once. Sequenced input: peripheral blood. The receptors shown here come from a man in his fifties or sixties with active or convalescent COVID-19. Each CDR3 is given with its conserved first and last residue. A D gene is named only where the DNA matches it firmly. Only some rows state a clone size, as once, few, many or a class for expanded clones.

d_call cdr3_length j_call v_call clone_size cdr3_aa cdr3_nt
TRBD2 15 TRBJ2-3 TRBV29-1 . CSVGMGGRRTDTQYF TGCAGCGTGGGGATGGGCGGGAGAAGAACAGATACGCAGTATTTT
. 14 TRBJ2-7 TRBV5-1 . CASSPPGRSYEQYF TGCGCCAGCAGCCCTCCAGGGCGTTCCTACGAGCAGTACTTC
TRBD1 16 TRBJ1-1 TRBV19 once CASIWAPGTGSPEAFF TGTGCCAGTATATGGGCCCCCGGGACAGGGTCCCCTGAAGCTTTCTTT
. 13 TRBJ1-2 TRBV27 . CASSTRVGYGYTF TGTGCCAGCAGTACGAGGGTGGGCTATGGCTACACCTTC
TRBD1 15 TRBJ1-1 TRBV4-3 . CASSQDSTGGTEAFF TGCGCCAGCAGCCAGGACTCTACAGGGGGGACTGAAGCTTTCTTT
TRBD1 15 TRBJ1-4 TRBV27 . CASSTPGTGTFKLFF TGTGCCAGCAGTACCCCCGGGACAGGGACCTTCAAACTGTTTTTT
. 14 TRBJ1-4 TRBV5-1 . CASSPQGTNEKLFF TGCGCCAGCAGCCCCCAGGGTACTAATGAAAAACTGTTTTTT
TRBD1 13 TRBJ2-7 TRBV6-5 . CASGGRDSYEQYF TGTGCCAGCGGAGGTAGGGACAGCTACGAGCAGTACTTC
. 13 TRBJ2-7 TRBV7-9 . CASSLNRVPKQYF TGTGCCAGCAGCTTAAACAGGGTCCCCAAGCAGTACTTC
TRBD2 16 TRBJ2-3 TRBV20-1 . CSASPLAGGMFHTQYF TGCAGTGCTAGTCCCCTAGCGGGAGGAATGTTTCATACGCAGTATTTT
TRBD2 17 TRBJ2-1 TRBV3-1/TRBV3-2 . CASSQGDEAGVNVEQFF TGTGCCAGCAGCCAAGGGGACGAGGCGGGAGTAAACGTTGAGCAGTTCTTC
. 12 TRBJ1-2 TRBV7-9 . CASSLGLDGYTF TGTGCCAGCAGCTTAGGGCTGGATGGCTACACCTTC
TRBD1 13 TRBJ1-2 TRBV19 . CASHSRTGSGYTF TGTGCCAGTCACAGCAGGACAGGGAGTGGCTACACCTTC
. 11 TRBJ2-7 TRBV28 . CATGYSYEQYF TGTGCCACGGGATACTCCTACGAGCAGTACTTC
. 15 TRBJ2-7 TRBV28 . CASSPPGAGRYEQYF TGTGCCAGCAGTCCCCCAGGGGCGGGCCGCTACGAGCAGTACTTC
. 15 TRBJ2-2 TRBV5-1 . CASSLAPGDTGELFF TGCGCCAGCAGCTTGGCCCCGGGGGACACCGGGGAGCTGTTTTTT
TRBD1 13 TRBJ1-1 TRBV27 . CASSDRGRGEAFF TGTGCCAGCAGTGACAGGGGGCGAGGTGAAGCTTTCTTT
TRBD1 17 TRBJ2-7 TRBV28 . CASSFGTGGVSRVEQYF TGTGCCAGCAGTTTCGGGACAGGGGGCGTTTCGAGAGTCGAGCAGTACTTC